This TCR beta chain came from a study of beta chain features in type 1 diabetes. Overall study results and limits: The study found moderately but significantly shorter TCRB CDR3s in all four CD4+ subsets of Type 1 diabetes patients.

Of the isolated RNA, all was reverse transcribed, and so the sequenced material was expressed TCRB transcripts. Measured with immunoSEQ multiplex PCR; TCRdb has only the in-frame clones, and not every one. The repertoire consists of fewer than 300,000 clones, with 20% occurring once and the leading ten covering 0.028%. Sorting with CD45RO/CCR7/CD25/CD127/CD95/CD27 yielded naive, central memory, regulatory and stem-like memory CD4+ cells. Sort purity for all populations was recorded as exceeding 98%. As to this clone: Its antigen remains unknown. The same CDR3 arises from other DNA sequences in this sample as well.

The CDR3 contains 15 residues. The germline V gene encodes CDR1 SGHNT and CDR2 YYREEE (reference sequence). V trimming: 1 base; J trimming: 1 base; junction bases outside the gene matches: 1. This TCR derives from a woman in her thirties or forties with type 1 diabetes. The J gene is TRBJ2-1, the V gene TRBV5-4; 8 positions agree with TRBD2. Sequencing was carried out using naive CD4+ T cells from blood. The CDR3 reads CASSLTGGSYNEQFF. DNA for the CDR3: TGTGCCAGCAGCTTGACGGGAGGGTCCTACAATGAGCAGTTCTTC. The variable domain in full, with the rest retrieved from reference TRBV5-4 and TRBJ2-1, is ETGVTQSPTHLIKTRGQQVTLRCSSQSGHNTVSWYQQALGQGPQFIFQYYREEENGRGNFPPRFSGLQFPNYSSELNVNALELDDSALYLCASSLTGGSYNEQFFGPGTRLTVL.